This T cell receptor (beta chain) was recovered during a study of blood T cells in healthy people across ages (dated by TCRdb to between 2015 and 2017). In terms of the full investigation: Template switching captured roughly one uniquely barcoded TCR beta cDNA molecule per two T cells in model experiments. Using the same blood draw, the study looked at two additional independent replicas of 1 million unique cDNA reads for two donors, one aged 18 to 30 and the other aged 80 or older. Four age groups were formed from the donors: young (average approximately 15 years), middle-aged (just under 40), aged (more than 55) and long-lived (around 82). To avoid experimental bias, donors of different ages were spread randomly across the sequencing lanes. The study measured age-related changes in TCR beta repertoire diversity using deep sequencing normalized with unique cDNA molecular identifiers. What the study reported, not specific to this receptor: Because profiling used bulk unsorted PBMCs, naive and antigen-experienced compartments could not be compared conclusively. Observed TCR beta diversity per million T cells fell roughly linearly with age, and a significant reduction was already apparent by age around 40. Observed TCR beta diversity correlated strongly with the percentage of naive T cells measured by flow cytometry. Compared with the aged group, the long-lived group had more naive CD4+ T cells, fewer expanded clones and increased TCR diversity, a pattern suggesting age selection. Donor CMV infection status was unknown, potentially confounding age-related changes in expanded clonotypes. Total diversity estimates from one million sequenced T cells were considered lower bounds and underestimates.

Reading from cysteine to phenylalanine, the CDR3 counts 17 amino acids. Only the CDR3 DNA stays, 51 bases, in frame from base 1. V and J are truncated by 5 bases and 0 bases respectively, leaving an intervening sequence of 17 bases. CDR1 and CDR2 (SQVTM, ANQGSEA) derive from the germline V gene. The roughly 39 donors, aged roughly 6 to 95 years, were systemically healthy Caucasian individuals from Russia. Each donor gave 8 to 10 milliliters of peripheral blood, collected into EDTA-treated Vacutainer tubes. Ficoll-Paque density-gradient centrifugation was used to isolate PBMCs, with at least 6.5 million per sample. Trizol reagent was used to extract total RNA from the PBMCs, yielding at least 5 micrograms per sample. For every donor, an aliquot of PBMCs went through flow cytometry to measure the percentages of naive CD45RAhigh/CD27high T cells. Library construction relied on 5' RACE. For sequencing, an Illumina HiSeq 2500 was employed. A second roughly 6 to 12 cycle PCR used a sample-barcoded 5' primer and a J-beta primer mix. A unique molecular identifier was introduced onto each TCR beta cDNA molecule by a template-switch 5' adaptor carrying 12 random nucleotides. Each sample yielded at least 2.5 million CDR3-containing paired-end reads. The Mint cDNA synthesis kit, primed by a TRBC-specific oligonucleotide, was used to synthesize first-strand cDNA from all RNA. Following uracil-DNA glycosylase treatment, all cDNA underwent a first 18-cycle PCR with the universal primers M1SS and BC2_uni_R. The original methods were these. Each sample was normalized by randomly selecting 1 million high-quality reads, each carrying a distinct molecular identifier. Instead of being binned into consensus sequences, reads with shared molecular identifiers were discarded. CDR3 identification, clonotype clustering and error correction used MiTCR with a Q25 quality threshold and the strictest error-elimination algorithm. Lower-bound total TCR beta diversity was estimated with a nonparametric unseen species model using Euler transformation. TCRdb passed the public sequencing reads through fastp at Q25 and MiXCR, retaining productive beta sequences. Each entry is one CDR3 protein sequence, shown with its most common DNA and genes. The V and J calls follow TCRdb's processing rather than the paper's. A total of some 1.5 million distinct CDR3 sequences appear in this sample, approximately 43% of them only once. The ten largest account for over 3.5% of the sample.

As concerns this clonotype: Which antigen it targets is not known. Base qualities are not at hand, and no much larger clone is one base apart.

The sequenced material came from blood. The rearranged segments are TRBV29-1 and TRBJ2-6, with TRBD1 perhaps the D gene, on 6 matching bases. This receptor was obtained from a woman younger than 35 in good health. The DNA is TGCAGCGTTTCCCAGGGGCTTACCACCTCTGGGGCCAACGTCCTGACTTTC. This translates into CSVSQGLTTSGANVLTF.